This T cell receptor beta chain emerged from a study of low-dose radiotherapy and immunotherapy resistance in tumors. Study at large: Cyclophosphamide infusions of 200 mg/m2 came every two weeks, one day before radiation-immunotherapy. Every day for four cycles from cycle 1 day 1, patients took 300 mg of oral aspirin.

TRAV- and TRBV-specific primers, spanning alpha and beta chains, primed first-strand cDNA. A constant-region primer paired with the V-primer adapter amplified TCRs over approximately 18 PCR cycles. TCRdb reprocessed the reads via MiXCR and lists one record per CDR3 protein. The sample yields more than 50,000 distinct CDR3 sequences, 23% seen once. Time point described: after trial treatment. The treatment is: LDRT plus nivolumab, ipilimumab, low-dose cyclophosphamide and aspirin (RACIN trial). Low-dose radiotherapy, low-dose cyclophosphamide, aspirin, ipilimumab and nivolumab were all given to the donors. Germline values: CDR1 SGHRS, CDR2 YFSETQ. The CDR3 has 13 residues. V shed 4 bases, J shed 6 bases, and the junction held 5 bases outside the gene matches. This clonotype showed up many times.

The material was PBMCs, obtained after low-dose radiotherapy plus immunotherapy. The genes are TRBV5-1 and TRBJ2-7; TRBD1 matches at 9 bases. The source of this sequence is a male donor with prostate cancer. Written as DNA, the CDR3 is TGCGCCAGCAGCAACCCGACAGGGGGCGAGCAGTACTTC. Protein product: CASSNPTGGEQYF.